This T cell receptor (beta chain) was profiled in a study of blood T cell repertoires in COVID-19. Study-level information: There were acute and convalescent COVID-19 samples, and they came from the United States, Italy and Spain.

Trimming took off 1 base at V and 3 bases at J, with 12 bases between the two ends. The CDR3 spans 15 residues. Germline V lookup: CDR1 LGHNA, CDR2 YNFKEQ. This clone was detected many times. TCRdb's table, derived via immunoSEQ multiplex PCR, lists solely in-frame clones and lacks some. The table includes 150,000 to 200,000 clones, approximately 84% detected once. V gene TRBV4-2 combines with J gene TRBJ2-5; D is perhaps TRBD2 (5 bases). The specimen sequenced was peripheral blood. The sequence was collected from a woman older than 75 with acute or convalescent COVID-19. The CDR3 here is CASSQASLKKETQYF. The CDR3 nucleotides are TGTGCCAGCAGCCAAGCTAGCTTGAAAAAAGAGACCCAGTACTTC.